Listed here is a single TCR beta chain. Its target is not known. The method was immunoSEQ multiplex PCR; TCRdb's version includes in-frame clones alone and lacks a portion of them. The data show roughly 46,000 clones, around 76% seen once. The data were taken from a study of PD-1 blockade in classical Hodgkin lymphoma. The overall study: Intravenous delivery of nivolumab at 3 mg/kg to patients occurred every 2 weeks.

Germline values: CDR1 SNHLY, CDR2 FYNNEI. CDR3 length: 14 amino acids. V lost 3 bases and J lost 7, with 16 bases in between. Time point defined: cycle 4 day 1 (C4D1), after six to seven weeks of nivolumab. Exposure to brentuximab vedotin varied, and each patient had relapsed following autologous stem cell transplantation. General study results and limits: Exclusion covered patients beginning nivolumab under 1 year post-ASCT. Newly diagnosed patients and complete responders had comparable diversity at baseline. In newly diagnosed patients, baseline TCR diversity was reportedly below that of healthy donors.

The sequence was obtained from a human donor with classical Hodgkin lymphoma. The V gene is TRBV2, the J gene TRBJ2-7, with TRBD1 as a possible D gene (6 bases). The input for sequencing was peripheral blood mononuclear cells (PBMCs), taken before the fourth cycle of nivolumab. The CDR3 region has the DNA TGTGCCAGCAGTGATTTGGGGGCCCAGGGTGAGCAGTACTTC. Amino acid sequence: CASSDLGAQGEQYF.